Given below is one T cell receptor beta chain in context. Reprocessing the 5' RACE reads, TCRdb reports a single entry for every CDR3 protein and omits DNA. This sample contains about 380,000 distinct CDR3 sequences. The CDR3 extends over 16 amino acids. The germline CDR1 and CDR2 sequences are LGHNA and YNFKEQ. Staff drew a roughly 2.5 ml blood sample from each donor. The data were obtained in a study of monozygotic twins with inflammatory bowel disease. The sequence came from a human donor with ulcerative colitis or Crohn's disease, or a healthy co-twin of an affected twin (not recorded which). The chain employs TRBV4-2 and TRBJ2-5; lacking DNA, the TRBD2 call made by TCRdb goes unchecked. The sample consisted of blood. CDR3 sequence reads: CASSQSGTSGQETQYF.